The TCR beta chain under discussion was sequenced for a study of response to subunit inactivated influenza vaccine. This CDR3 is built from 16 residues. V trimming: 1 base; J trimming: 5 bases; junction bases outside the gene matches: 7. Each CDR3 protein gets one entry after TCRdb re-called the RT-PCR reads with MiXCR. The sample holds about 520,000 distinct CDR3 sequences, over 25% seen once. As to this clonotype: Its antigen remains unknown.

Notes on the study in general: Seasonal influenza vaccination, on each occasion, was suggested by the authors to recruit few new T cells.

The sequence was collected from a man between 45 and 60 years old who received an inactivated influenza vaccine. Sequences were derived from CD4+ T cells sorted from PBMCs, sampled more than 4 days after vaccination. The rearrangement joins TRBV12-3 or TRBV12-4 to TRBJ1-4; 7 nucleotides line up with TRBD1. The CDR3 sequence: CASSLGAAGGNEKLFF. CDR3 sequence (DNA): TGTGCCAGCAGTTTAGGTGCCGCAGGGGGGAATGAAAAACTGTTTTTT.